This is a list of T cell receptor beta chains from one sample in a study of Ad26.COV2.S vaccination and SARS-CoV-2 variants. Profiling relied on immunoSEQ multiplex PCR, and the TCRdb table lists in-frame clones only, not all of them. The sample has roughly 460,000 clones, roughly nine tenths seen once. The sample in question was peripheral blood, obtained in a trial of Ad26.COV2.S vaccine versus placebo. Receptor source: a person aged 18-65 years who received the Ad26.COV2.S COVID-19 vaccine or a placebo. CDR3s include the opening cysteine and the closing phenylalanine or tryptophan. Each record gives: J gene, V gene, D gene, CDR3 protein, CDR3 DNA. The D gene is left open where the match is weak.

TRBJ2-5 TRBV7-3 - CASSDGSQETQYF TGTGCCAGCAGCGACGGGTCACAAGAGACCCAGTACTTC
TRBJ1-5 TRBV28 - CASSLGTYSNQPQHF TGTGCCAGCAGCCTGGGAACTTATAGCAATCAGCCCCAGCATTTT
TRBJ2-7 TRBV9 TRBD1 CASSVEQGTYEQYF TGTGCCAGCAGCGTAGAACAGGGGACCTACGAGCAGTACTTC
TRBJ1-1 TRBV28 - CASRPGLNTEAFF TGTGCCAGCAGGCCGGGGTTGAACACTGAAGCTTTCTTT
TRBJ2-2 TRBV15 - CATSRVRPTTNTGELFF TGTGCCACCAGCAGAGTCCGACCGACGACGAACACCGGGGAGCTGTTTTTT
TRBJ2-7 TRBV10-2 TRBD2 CASSDPGLAGGEASYEQYF TGCGCCAGCAGTGATCCGGGACTAGCGGGAGGCGAAGCCTCCTACGAGCAGTACTTC
TRBJ2-3 TRBV19 - CASSRQTSTDTQYF TGTGCCAGTAGCCGACAGACTAGCACAGATACGCAGTATTTT
TRBJ2-7 TRBV3-1/TRBV3-2 - CASSRNTGFYEQYF TGTGCCAGCAGCCGAAATACCGGATTTTACGAGCAGTACTTC
TRBJ1-6 TRBV15 - CATSREGLGGSPLHF TGTGCCACCAGCAGAGAAGGGCTTGGGGGATCACCCCTCCACTTT
TRBJ1-5 TRBV18 - CASSQDVGGYQPQHF TGTGCCAGCTCGCAGGACGTTGGGGGTTATCAGCCCCAGCATTTT
TRBJ1-2 TRBV28 - CASSSGLYGYTF TGTGCCAGCAGTTCGGGACTCTATGGCTACACCTTC
TRBJ2-7 TRBV9 - CASSRDEGEQYF TGTGCCAGCAGTAGGGATGAGGGCGAGCAGTACTTC
TRBJ2-3 TRBV4-3 TRBD1 CASSLRTGTADTQYF TGCGCCAGCAGCCTCCGGACAGGGACAGCAGATACGCAGTATTTT
TRBJ2-5 TRBV7-8 TRBD1 CASSAKGASRWETQYF TGTGCCAGCAGCGCAAAGGGGGCGAGCAGGTGGGAGACCCAGTACTTC
TRBJ2-4 TRBV6-1 - CASSEGFAKNIQYF TGTGCCAGCAGTGAGGGGTTTGCCAAAAACATTCAGTACTTC
TRBJ1-6 TRBV6-5 - CASRGNYNSPLHF TGTGCCAGCAGAGGAAACTATAATTCACCCCTCCACTTT
TRBJ2-1 TRBV7-9 - CASSLGAMSSYNEQFF TGTGCCAGCAGCTTAGGAGCAATGAGCTCCTACAATGAGCAGTTCTTC
TRBJ2-3 TRBV30 TRBD2 CAGTSAVGLDTQYF TGTGCCGGGACTAGCGCAGTGGGATTAGATACGCAGTATTTT